These 19 T cell receptor beta chains originate from one sample sequenced in a study of blood T cell repertoires in COVID-19. Clones were read by immunoSEQ multiplex PCR, and TCRdb kept only the in-frame ones, dropping some. The repertoire includes around 280,000 clones, almost 90% of them detected once, and roughly 1.6% sits in the top ten. Sequencing used PBMCs or T cells enriched from blood (not recorded which). The receptors shown here come from a woman aged 18-35 years with acute COVID-19.

This chain links TRBV30 with TRBJ2-2; no clear D gene. Germline CDR1 is GTSNPN and CDR2 is SVGIG (reference sequence). The CDR3 contains 14 residues. Trimming shortened V by 3 bases and J by 7 bases, and 15 bases separated the two germline ends. The CDR3 DNA reads as TGTGCCTGGAGCTTACCCCCTGCGGTCGGGGAGCTGTTTTTT. Translated, it gives CAWSLPPAVGELFF.

This rearrangement joins TRBV3-1 (or the pseudogene TRBV3-2) to TRBJ1-1; D may be TRBD1 (6 bases). The V gene lost 4 bases and the J gene lost 5 bases, with 14 bases spanning the gap. This CDR3 comprises 14 residues. The germline gives CDR1 LGHDT, CDR2 YNNKEL (reference sequence). CDR3 nucleotide sequence: TGTGCCAGCAGCCCCTGGAAAGGGGGAACTGAAGCTTTCTTT. Protein: CASSPWKGGTEAFF.

This clone was found a few times. The V call is TRBV12-1, the J call TRBJ1-4. TRBV12-1 is described as a pseudogene. The length of the CDR3 is 13 residues. CDR3 sequence (DNA): TGTGCCAGCAGTAGTACGACTAATGAAAAACTGTTTTTT. It codes for CASSSTTNEKLFF.

This clone appeared a few times. The gene calls are TRBV7-2 and TRBJ1-2; TRBD1 matches 7 bases. The CDR3 runs 14 residues. The V gene end was trimmed by 5 bases and the J gene end by 7 bases; junction bases not matched to a gene: 10. Per the germline V gene, CDR1 is SGHTA and CDR2 is FQGNSA. CDR3 in DNA: TGTGCCAGCAGCACGTTCACAGGGGTAGGTGGCTACACCTTC. It yields the protein CASSTFTGVGGYTF.

The gene calls are TRBV3-1 (or the pseudogene TRBV3-2) and TRBJ2-2, with TRBD1 identical over 11 bases. The CDR3 has 14 amino acids. Germline V lookup: CDR1 LGHDT, CDR2 YNNKEL (reference sequence). The trim removed 4 bases at V and 6 bases at J, leaving 1 base unmatched. CDR3 sequence: CASSRTGGPGELFF. The CDR3 DNA reads as TGTGCCAGCAGCCGGACAGGGGGCCCCGGGGAGCTGTTTTTT.

Here the CDR3 DNA reads TGTGCCAGCAGTTTAGGTGATCGGTACGAGCAGTACTTC. Translating it yields CASSLGDRYEQYF. The chain employs TRBV12-3 or TRBV12-4 and TRBJ2-7; no firm D call. There are 13 residues in the CDR3. Trimming cost V 1 base and J 4 bases, with 8 bases left between them.

V is TRBV5-8 and J is TRBJ1-4, with 7 bases lining up with TRBD1. CDR1 SGHTS and CDR2 YDEGEE come from the germline V gene. The CDR3 totals 15 residues. The ends lost 5 bases at V and 5 bases at J; junction bases unmatched: 9. The CDR3 coding sequence is TGTGCCAGCAGTCGGTCCGGGACAGAGAATGAAAAACTGTTTTTT. Residues: CASSRSGTENEKLFF.

V usage is TRBV19 and J usage is TRBJ1-4; TRBD1 matches 7 bases. This CDR3 is 15 amino acids long. V gave up 7 bases and J gave up 3 bases; unmatched junction bases: 8. Per germline, CDR1 LNHDA and CDR2 SQIVND (reference sequence). The CDR3 DNA reads TGTGCCAGTAAATCAAGGGGGCCAGCTAATGAAAAACTGTTTTTT. Protein product: CASKSRGPANEKLFF.

The chain has TRBV5-8 and TRBJ1-5, with D perhaps matching TRBD1 (5 bases). The CDR3 contains 16 residues. Germline V gene sequence: CDR1 SGHTS, CDR2 YDEGEE. Trimming left V 1 base short and J 2 bases short, with 13 bases between. The CDR3 region is CASSLPVRGGNQPQHF. The CDR3 DNA follows: TGTGCCAGCAGCTTGCCAGTCCGGGGGGGCAATCAGCCCCAGCATTTT.

The rearrangement joins TRBV7-2 to TRBJ2-7; 9 bases match TRBD2. The CDR3 runs to 15 residues. With V trimmed by 7 bases and J by 2 bases, 9 bases remained unmatched. Germline CDR1 reads SGHTA; CDR2 reads FQGNSA. The CDR3 here is CASTQSLAGPYEQYF. The CDR3 nucleotides read TGTGCCAGCACCCAGAGTCTAGCGGGACCCTACGAGCAGTACTTC.

This clone has a single count. This chain uses TRBV24-1 with TRBJ1-2; D remains unclear. Germline V CDR1 and CDR2: KGHDR, SFDVKD. The V end was cut by 4 bases, the J end by 2 bases, with 10 bases between. The CDR3 is made up of 14 amino acids. The CDR3 spells CATSEGRLNYGYTF. CDR3 nucleotide sequence: TGTGCCACCAGTGAAGGGAGGCTGAACTATGGCTACACCTTC.

The chain couples TRBV19 to TRBJ1-2; 9 bases map to TRBD1. J was trimmed by 3 bases and V by 6 bases; bases with no gene match: 8. Germline-derived CDR1 and CDR2 are LNHDA and SQIVND (reference sequence). CDR3 length: 15 residues. The CDR3 here is CASSGQGSYYYGYTF. Written as DNA, the CDR3 is TGTGCCAGTAGCGGACAGGGGAGTTACTACTATGGCTACACCTTC.

This chain connects TRBV11-2 to TRBJ2-2; 7 nucleotides agree with TRBD2. This CDR3 is built from 15 residues. Trimming at V came to 0 bases and at J to 6 bases, leaving 4 bases not matched to a gene. In germline, CDR1 is SGHAT, CDR2 FQNNGV. The CDR3: CASSLDRLAPGELFF. CDR3 bases: TGTGCCAGCAGCTTAGATCGACTAGCTCCCGGGGAGCTGTTTTTT. The full variable domain, with the rest looked up from reference TRBV11-2 and TRBJ2-2, is EAGVAQSPRYKIIEKRQSVAFWCNPISGHATLYWYQQILGQGPKLLIQFQNNGVVDDSQLPKDRFSAERLKGVDSTLKIQPAKLEDSAVYLCASSLDRLAPGELFFGEGSRLTVL.

This CDR3 is CSASPGEREGSEQFF. The CDR3 DNA is TGCAGTGCTAGTCCCGGGGAGCGGGAGGGAAGTGAGCAGTTCTTC. V usage is TRBV20-1 and J usage is TRBJ2-1; 10 bases agree with TRBD2. V shed 3 bases and J 9 bases; nucleotides not matched to a gene: 11. This CDR3 has 15 residues. Germline values: CDR1 DFQATT, CDR2 SNEGSKA (reference sequence).

This chain connects TRBV11-2 to TRBJ2-5; TRBD1 is a possible D gene (6 bases). In germline, CDR1 is SGHAT, CDR2 FQNNGV. There are 16 residues in the CDR3. V lost 0 bases and J 6 bases, leaving 17 bases between the germline ends. In nucleotides, the CDR3 is TGTGCCAGCAGCTTAGATCGGTCAGGGGTGGGAAAGACCCAGTACTTC. This translates into CASSLDRSGVGKTQYF.

The V and J genes are TRBV10-2 and TRBJ2-5, with D unresolved. Germline V gene data show CDR1 as WSHSY and CDR2 as SAAADI. V lost 4 bases and J lost 6, with 12 bases in between. CDR3 size: 13 residues. The CDR3 spells CASSGMERQTQYF. The DNA for the CDR3 is TGCGCCAGCAGTGGCATGGAGAGGCAGACCCAGTACTTC.

The chain couples TRBV5-6 to TRBJ1-6; 7 bases are a match to TRBD1. The V gene end was trimmed by 4 bases and the J gene end by 3 bases; junction bases not matched to a gene: 7. Germline CDR1 reads SGHDT; CDR2 reads YYEEEE. The CDR3 runs to 16 residues. CDR3 nucleotides: TGTGCCAGCAGCCTTAATCAGGGGGTCTATAATTCACCCCTCCACTTT. Its translation: CASSLNQGVYNSPLHF. Filled out from reference TRBV5-6 and TRBJ1-6, the complete variable domain reads DAGVTQSPTHLIKTRGQQVTLRCSPKSGHDTVSWYQQALGQGPQFIFQYYEEEERQRGNFPDRFSGHQFPNYSSELNVNALLLGDSALYLCASSLNQGVYNSPLHFGNGTRLTVT.

This chain uses TRBV5-4 with TRBJ2-2, with 14 bases identical to TRBD2. The CDR3 length is 18 residues. The V gene's germline CDR1 is SGHNT and CDR2 YYREEE (reference sequence). V trimming: 4 bases; J trimming: 0 bases; junction bases outside the gene matches: 5. CDR3 in DNA: TGTGCCAGCAGCCCCGGGACTAGCGGGAGCGCGAACACCGGGGAGCTGTTTTTT. Residues: CASSPGTSGSANTGELFF.

The chain has TRBV28 and TRBJ1-1; TRBD1 aligns across 7 bases. With V trimmed by 3 bases and J by 0 bases, 1 base remained unmatched. Germline V lookup: CDR1 MDHEN, CDR2 SYDVKM. The CDR3 has 14 residues. In DNA form, the CDR3 reads TGTGCCAGCAGTTTCGACAGGGTGAACACTGAAGCTTTCTTT. Translated, it gives CASSFDRVNTEAFF.